In this sample, the clone carrying this T cell receptor (beta chain) turned up many times. The entry originates in a study of patients with pleural tuberculosis. TCRdb passed the reads through MiXCR, listing each CDR3 protein once. The data show around 49,000 distinct CDR3 sequences, with under 8.5% seen just once and around 15% held by the top ten. The germline V and J ends were trimmed by 2 bases and 4 bases, with 13 bases remaining between them. The CDR3 has 15 amino acids. Germline CDR1 LGHDT, CDR2 YNNKEL (reference sequence). The genes are TRBV3-1 and TRBJ2-3, with D uncertain. This TCR derives from a human donor with pleural tuberculosis. The DNA for the CDR3 is TGTGCCAGCAGCCAAAGGGCCTCCGTCGCAGATACGCAGTATTTT. Residues: CASSQRASVADTQYF.